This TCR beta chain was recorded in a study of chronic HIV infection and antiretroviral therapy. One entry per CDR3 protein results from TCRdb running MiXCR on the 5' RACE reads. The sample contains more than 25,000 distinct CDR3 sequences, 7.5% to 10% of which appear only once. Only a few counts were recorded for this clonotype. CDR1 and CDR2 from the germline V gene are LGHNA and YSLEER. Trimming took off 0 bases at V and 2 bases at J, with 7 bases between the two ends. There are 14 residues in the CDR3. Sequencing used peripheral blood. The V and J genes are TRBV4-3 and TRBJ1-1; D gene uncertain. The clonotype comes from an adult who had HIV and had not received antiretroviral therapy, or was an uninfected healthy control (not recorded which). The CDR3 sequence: CASSQEASNTEAFF. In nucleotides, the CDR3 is TGCGCCAGCAGCCAAGAGGCCAGCAACACTGAAGCTTTCTTT.